Given below is one T cell receptor beta chain in context. The age range of participants was about 18 to 95 years, with residence in fewer than 25 US areas. This sample stems from a study of blood T cell repertoires in COVID-19. Germline-derived CDR1 and CDR2 are LNHDA and SQIVND (reference sequence). The length of the CDR3 is 13 residues. Between the trimmed V and J ends, which lost 9 bases and 0 bases, there was a span of 10 bases. Source study methods: By means of reference gene primer amplification, nucleated cell counts were estimated. Using immunoSEQ multiplex PCR, the repertoire was profiled, and TCRdb retains in-frame clones only, with some absent. V and J calls and clone size come straight from that table; D and trimming were deduced from the DNA. The sample carries roughly 230,000 clones, about 90% recorded once.

The chain carries TRBV19 and TRBJ2-3; D perhaps matches TRBD1 (5 bases). The receptor was derived from a woman aged 25-40 years with acute COVID-19. The specimen sequenced was PBMCs or T cells enriched from blood (not recorded which). The DNA for the CDR3 is TGTGCCAGCAAGACAGCCAGCACAGATACGCAGTATTTT. It encodes CASKTASTDTQYF.